Detailed here is one T cell receptor beta chain. The data were obtained in a study of blood T cell repertoires in COVID-19. The germline V gene has CDR1 LGHNA and CDR2 YSLEER. The V and J ends lost 4 bases and 10 bases respectively, with 11 bases between them. The CDR3 length is 13 residues. TCRdb keeps only in-frame clones here, not all; method: immunoSEQ multiplex PCR. The data hold around 70,000 clones, with around 86% observed a single time. The sequence derives from a man between 45 and 60 years old with active COVID-19. The sequencing input was peripheral blood. This chain joins TRBV4-3 and TRBJ1-6; D is undetermined. The CDR3, as DNA: TGCGCCAGCAGCCCCCAAAGAGGGTCACCCCTCCACTTT. It translates to CASSPQRGSPLHF.